The 22 T cell receptor beta chains in this list originate from one sample, sequenced in a study of monozygotic twins with inflammatory bowel disease. TCRdb reprocessed the 5' RACE reads, keeping one entry per CDR3 protein, no DNA. The sample holds approximately 380,000 distinct CDR3 sequences. Sequencing was carried out using blood. All receptors derive from a human donor with ulcerative colitis or Crohn's disease, or a healthy co-twin of an affected twin (not recorded which).

The gene calls are TRBV5-1 and TRBJ1-5; TCRdb lists TRBD1, though no DNA is available to test this call. The CDR3 is 16 amino acids. Germline CDR1 reads SGHRS; CDR2 reads YFSETQ. CDR3 sequence reads: CASSKGTERGNQPQHF.

The chain is built from TRBV20-1 and TRBJ2-1; TCRdb selects TRBD1, and the lack of DNA leaves this call unchecked. The CDR3 is 12 amino acids. CDR1 is DFQATT and CDR2 is SNEGSKA in the germline V gene (reference sequence). The CDR3 sequence is CSASPDRSAAFF.

This chain links TRBV29-1 with TRBJ1-1. CDR1 SQVTM and CDR2 ANQGSEA come from the germline V gene. There are 12 residues in the CDR3. CDR3 protein: CSVEGENTEAFF. Drawing the rest from reference TRBV29-1 and TRBJ1-1, the complete variable domain is SAVISQKPSRDICQRGTSLTIQCQVDSQVTMMFWYRQQPGQSLTLIATANQGSEATYESGFVIDKFPISRPNLTFSTLTVSNMSPEDSSIYLCSVEGENTEAFFGQGTRLTVV.

CDR3 residues: CSASLKSNPPQYF. The chain is built from TRBV20-1 and TRBJ2-3; TCRdb gives TRBD2 as the D gene, but with no DNA this cannot be confirmed. The CDR3 has 13 amino acids. Germline-derived CDR1 and CDR2 are DFQATT and SNEGSKA (reference sequence).

This chain links TRBV28 with TRBJ2-7; TCRdb picks TRBD1, but there is no DNA to check that call. Germline V lookup: CDR1 MDHEN, CDR2 SYDVKM. The CDR3 length is 15 residues. This CDR3 reads CASSRRGVSSYEQYF.

The chain carries TRBV30 and TRBJ1-3. There are 16 residues in the CDR3. Germline CDR1 GTSNPN, CDR2 SVGIG (reference sequence). The CDR3 sequence: CAWSNSFGISGNTIYF.

The V gene is TRBV5-1, the J gene TRBJ1-1. Germline V CDR1 and CDR2: SGHRS, YFSETQ. The CDR3 spans 13 residues. The chain's CDR3 is CASSLDGVTEAFF.

The chain's CDR3 is CSARDLGQGARLDTQYF. The chain uses TRBV20-1 and TRBJ2-3; the D call of TRBD1 rests on TCRdb alone, since no DNA is present to check it. The CDR3 length is 17 residues. Per the germline V gene, CDR1 is DFQATT and CDR2 is SNEGSKA (reference sequence).

The V gene is TRBV7-2, the J gene TRBJ1-5. Germline assignment: CDR1 SGHTA and CDR2 FQGNSA. CDR3 length: 15 residues. The CDR3 here is CASSPQRGANQPQHF.

The chain is built from TRBV12-3 or TRBV12-4 and TRBJ1-5; TCRdb proposes TRBD1, but this gene call is untestable without DNA. The CDR3 spans 18 residues. The chain's CDR3 is CASSPPGGDSRMDQPQHF.

The genes are TRBV7-9 and TRBJ1-2; TCRdb picks TRBD1, but there is no DNA to check that call. In germline, CDR1 is SEHNR, CDR2 FQNEAQ (reference sequence). This CDR3 contains 13 residues. The CDR3 spells CASSQRNRDGYTF.

V gene TRBV28 combines with J gene TRBJ2-7; TCRdb's assignment of TRBD1 cannot be checked, as there is no DNA. CDR1 is MDHEN, CDR2 SYDVKM, per germline. The CDR3 covers 15 residues. The CDR3 loop is CASSFPAGLDYEQYF. The full variable domain, completed using reference TRBV28 and TRBJ2-7, is DVKVTQSSRYLVKRTGEKVFLECVQDMDHENMFWYRQDPGLGLRLIYFSYDVKMKEKGDIPEGYSVSREKKERFSLILESASTNQTSMYLCASSFPAGLDYEQYFGPGTRLTVT.

The genes are TRBV5-1 and TRBJ2-7; TCRdb's D call of TRBD1 is untestable without DNA. The CDR3 consists of 15 residues. The germline V gene encodes CDR1 SGHRS and CDR2 YFSETQ. The chain's CDR3 is CASSVGTAKSYEQYF.

The chain couples TRBV7-9 to TRBJ1-2. The CDR3 has 15 amino acids. Germline V gene lookup returns CDR1 SEHNR and CDR2 FQNEAQ (reference sequence). CDR3 residues: CASSSPGLPNYGYTF.

The V and J genes are TRBV20-1 and TRBJ1-1; TCRdb proposes TRBD1, but this gene call is untestable without DNA. The CDR3 is 15 residues long. CDR1 and CDR2 from the germline V gene are DFQATT and SNEGSKA (reference sequence). CDR3 loop: CSARAQGEGSTEAFF.

The rearrangement joins TRBV9 to TRBJ2-1; the TCRdb call, TRBD1, lacks DNA for checking. CDR3 size: 14 residues. Germline V gene sequence: CDR1 SGDLS, CDR2 YYNGEE. The CDR3 region is CASSGQGVYNEQFF.

The chain recombines TRBV6-2 or TRBV6-3 with TRBJ1-4. Germline V gene data show CDR1 as MNHEY and CDR2 as SVGEGT. This CDR3 has 17 residues. CDR3 protein: CASSYGSYRRENEKLFF.

This chain connects TRBV20-1 to TRBJ2-3; the TCRdb D gene call, TRBD2, has no DNA to confirm it. CDR1 and CDR2 (germline): DFQATT, SNEGSKA (reference sequence). The CDR3 totals 14 residues. CDR3 sequence: CSASGLAGSDTQYF.

This sequence joins TRBV3-1 and TRBJ1-6. The germline gives CDR1 LGHDT, CDR2 YNNKEL (reference sequence). This CDR3 spans 14 amino acids. CDR3 loop: CASSLVIGDSPLHF.

The CDR3 reads CASSQRTGEGEQYF. The V call is TRBV6-1, the J call TRBJ2-7; TCRdb reports TRBD1, a call that lacks DNA to check it against. Germline lookup yields CDR1 MNHNS and CDR2 SASEGT. This CDR3 comprises 14 residues.

This chain uses TRBV7-2 with TRBJ2-1. CDR1 is SGHTA and CDR2 is FQGNSA in the germline V gene. This CDR3 region has 12 residues. CDR3 protein: CASSVGNNEQFF.

The V gene is TRBV5-4, the J gene TRBJ2-5; the D call of TRBD2 rests on TCRdb alone, since no DNA is present to check it. Germline V gene sequence: CDR1 SGHNT, CDR2 YYREEE (reference sequence). CDR3 length equals 14 residues. The chain's CDR3 is CASNGGRDKETQYF.